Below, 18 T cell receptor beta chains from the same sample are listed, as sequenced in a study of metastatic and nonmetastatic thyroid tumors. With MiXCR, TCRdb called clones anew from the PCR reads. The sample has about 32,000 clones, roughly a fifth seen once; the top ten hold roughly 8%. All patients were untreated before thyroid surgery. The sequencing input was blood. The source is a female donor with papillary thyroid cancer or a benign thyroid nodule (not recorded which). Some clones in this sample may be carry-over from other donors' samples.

The CDR3 DNA reads TGTGCCAGCAGCTTACAACACCCCGGGGAGCTGTTTTTT. Its translation is CASSLQHPGELFF. This rearrangement joins TRBV11-3 to TRBJ2-2, with no clear D. Between the trimmed V and J ends, which lost 2 bases and 6 bases, there was a span of 7 bases. The CDR3 consists of 13 residues. CDR1 and CDR2 from the germline V gene are SGHNT and YENEEA.

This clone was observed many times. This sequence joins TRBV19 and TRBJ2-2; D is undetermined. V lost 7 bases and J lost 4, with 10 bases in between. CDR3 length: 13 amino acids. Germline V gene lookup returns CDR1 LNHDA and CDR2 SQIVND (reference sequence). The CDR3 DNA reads TGTGCCAGTAATGGGCAAGTCACCGGGGAGCTGTTTTTT. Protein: CASNGQVTGELFF.

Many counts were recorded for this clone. CDR3 region: CASSFGEFNTIYF. In DNA form, the CDR3 reads TGTGCCAGCAGTTTCGGGGAGTTCAACACCATATATTTT. The V call is TRBV28, the J call TRBJ1-3, with no clear D. The CDR3 consists of 13 residues. The V gene's germline CDR1 is MDHEN and CDR2 SYDVKM. V lost 3 bases, J lost 7 bases, and 10 bases lay in between.

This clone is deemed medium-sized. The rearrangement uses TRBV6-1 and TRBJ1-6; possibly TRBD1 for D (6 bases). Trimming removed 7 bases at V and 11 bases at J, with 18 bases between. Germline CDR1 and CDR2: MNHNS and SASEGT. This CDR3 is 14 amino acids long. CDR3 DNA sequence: TGTGCCAGCACGGAGGGGGGGCTCTATACACCCCTCCACTTT. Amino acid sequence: CASTEGGLYTPLHF.

The CDR3 protein is CASSPGTGLNSPLHF. As DNA, the CDR3 is TGTGCCAGCAGCCCTGGGACAGGGTTGAATTCACCCCTCCACTTT. The chain carries TRBV7-6 and TRBJ1-6; 9 nucleotides align to TRBD1. V shed 5 bases, J shed 7 bases, and the junction held 6 bases outside the gene matches. The CDR3 runs to 15 residues. From germline, CDR1 is SGHVS and CDR2 FNYEAQ.

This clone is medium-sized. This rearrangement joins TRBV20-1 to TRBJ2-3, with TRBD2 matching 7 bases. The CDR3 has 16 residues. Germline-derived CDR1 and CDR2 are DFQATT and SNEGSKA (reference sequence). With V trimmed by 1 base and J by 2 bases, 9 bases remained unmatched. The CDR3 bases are TGCAGTGCTAGAGCCCCAGAGCGGGGTGACACAGATACGCAGTATTTT. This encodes CSARAPERGDTDTQYF.

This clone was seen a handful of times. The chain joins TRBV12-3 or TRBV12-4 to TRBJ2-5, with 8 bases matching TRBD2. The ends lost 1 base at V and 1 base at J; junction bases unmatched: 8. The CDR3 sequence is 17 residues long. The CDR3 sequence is CASSLGPSGRLQETQYF. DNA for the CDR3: TGTGCCAGCAGTTTAGGGCCTAGCGGGCGCCTCCAAGAGACCCAGTACTTC.

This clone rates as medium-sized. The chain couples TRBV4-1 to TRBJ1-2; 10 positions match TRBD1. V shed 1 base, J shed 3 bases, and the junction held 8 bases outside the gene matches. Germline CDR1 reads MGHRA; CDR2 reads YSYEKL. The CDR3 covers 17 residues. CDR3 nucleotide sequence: TGCGCCAGCAGCCAAGGGACCAGGACAGGGGGTGACTATGGCTACACCTTC. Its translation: CASSQGTRTGGDYGYTF.

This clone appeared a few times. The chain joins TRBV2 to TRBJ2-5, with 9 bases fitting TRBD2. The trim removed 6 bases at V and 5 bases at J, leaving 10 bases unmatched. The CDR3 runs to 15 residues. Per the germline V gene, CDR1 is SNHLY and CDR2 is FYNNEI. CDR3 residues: CASRPGLAISETQYF. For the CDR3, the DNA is TGTGCCAGCAGACCGGGACTAGCAATTTCCGAGACCCAGTACTTC.

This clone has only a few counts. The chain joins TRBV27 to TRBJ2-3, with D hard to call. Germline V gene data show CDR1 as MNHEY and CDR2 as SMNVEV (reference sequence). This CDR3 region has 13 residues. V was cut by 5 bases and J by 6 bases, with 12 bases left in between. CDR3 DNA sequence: TGTGCCAGCAGTATTTCGCGCCCCGATACGCAGTATTTT. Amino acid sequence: CASSISRPDTQYF.

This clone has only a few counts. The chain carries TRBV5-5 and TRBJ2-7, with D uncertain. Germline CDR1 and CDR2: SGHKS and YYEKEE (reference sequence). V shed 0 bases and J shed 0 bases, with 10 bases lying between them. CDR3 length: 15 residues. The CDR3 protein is CASSLAFGSSYEQYF. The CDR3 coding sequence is TGTGCCAGCAGCTTGGCATTTGGGTCCTCCTACGAGCAGTACTTC. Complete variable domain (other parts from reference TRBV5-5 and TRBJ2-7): DAGVTQSPTHLIKTRGQQVTLRCSPISGHKSVSWYQQVLGQGPQFIFQYYEKEERGRGNFPDRFSARQFPNYSSELNVNALLLGDSALYLCASSLAFGSSYEQYFGPGTRLTVT.

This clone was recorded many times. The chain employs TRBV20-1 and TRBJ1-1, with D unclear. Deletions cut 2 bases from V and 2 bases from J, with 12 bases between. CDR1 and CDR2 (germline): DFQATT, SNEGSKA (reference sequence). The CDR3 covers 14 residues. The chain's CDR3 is CSARSETSNTEAFF. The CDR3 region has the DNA TGCAGTGCTAGATCGGAAACCTCAAACACTGAAGCTTTCTTT.

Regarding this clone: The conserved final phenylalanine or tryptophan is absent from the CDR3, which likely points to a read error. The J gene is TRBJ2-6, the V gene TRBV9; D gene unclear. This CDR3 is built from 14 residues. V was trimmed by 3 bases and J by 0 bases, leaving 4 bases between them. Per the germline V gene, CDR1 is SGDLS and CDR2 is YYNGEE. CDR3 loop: CASSESSGANVLTL. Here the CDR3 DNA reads TGTGCCAGCAGCGAGAGCTCTGGGGCCAACGTCCTGACTCTC.

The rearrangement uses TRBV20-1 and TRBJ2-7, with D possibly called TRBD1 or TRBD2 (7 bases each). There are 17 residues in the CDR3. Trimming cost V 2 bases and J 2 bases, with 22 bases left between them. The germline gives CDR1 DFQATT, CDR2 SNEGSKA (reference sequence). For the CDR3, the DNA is TGCAGTGCTAGATCCCTTTCGACAGGGAGGGACACCTACGAGCAGTACTTC. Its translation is CSARSLSTGRDTYEQYF.

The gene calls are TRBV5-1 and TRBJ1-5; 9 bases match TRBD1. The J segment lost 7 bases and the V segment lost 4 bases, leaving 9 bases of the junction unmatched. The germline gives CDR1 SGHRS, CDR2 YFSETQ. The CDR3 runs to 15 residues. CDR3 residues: CASSPGTGMGQPQHF. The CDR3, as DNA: TGCGCCAGCAGCCCCGGGACAGGGATGGGGCAGCCCCAGCATTTT.

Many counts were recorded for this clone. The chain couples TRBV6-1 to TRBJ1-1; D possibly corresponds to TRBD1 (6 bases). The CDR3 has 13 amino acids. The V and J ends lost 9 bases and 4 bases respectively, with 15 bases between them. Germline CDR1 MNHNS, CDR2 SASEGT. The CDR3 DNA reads TGTGCCAGTAAGAAGCAGGGGTCCACTGAAGCTTTCTTT. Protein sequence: CASKKQGSTEAFF.

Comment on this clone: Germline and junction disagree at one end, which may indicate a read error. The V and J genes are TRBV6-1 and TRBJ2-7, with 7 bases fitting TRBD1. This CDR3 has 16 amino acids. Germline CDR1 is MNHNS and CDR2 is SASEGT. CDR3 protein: CASSPSQPTGNYEQNF. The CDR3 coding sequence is TGTGCCAGCAGCCCATCTCAGCCGACAGGGAACTACGAGCAGAACTTC.

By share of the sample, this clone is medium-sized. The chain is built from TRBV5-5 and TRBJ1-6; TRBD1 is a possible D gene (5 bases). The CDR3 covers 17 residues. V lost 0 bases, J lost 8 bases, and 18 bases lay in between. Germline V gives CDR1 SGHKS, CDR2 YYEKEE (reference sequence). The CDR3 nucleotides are TGTGCCAGCAGCTTGGCCGTGGTTGGGGGGTTTTATTCACCCCTCCACTTT. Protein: CASSLAVVGGFYSPLHF.